A single sample gave rise to the 20 T cell receptor beta chains below, sequenced in a study of shared clonotypes between healthy human individuals (TCRdb year 2020). Libraries were constructed by the immunoSEQ multiplex PCR assay. TCRdb carries this immuneACCESS record with in-frame sequences only. Its versions omit some clonotypes, under half of them owing to an unresolved V gene in the studies checked, with the rest unexplained. Within this sample are about 340,000 clones, with over 70% of them counted one time only. The ten largest make up 8.5% to 12% of the sample. Sequencing was performed on memory CD4+ T cells sorted from blood. The cell subset or site label for this specimen denotes: CD45RA-negative fraction. These receptors were collected from a man aged 30 to 45 in good health.

This chain joins TRBV2 and TRBJ2-3; 7 positions match TRBD1. This CDR3 is built from 14 residues. The V gene's germline CDR1 is SNHLY and CDR2 FYNNEI. J gave up 0 bases and V 7 bases, and 4 bases lay outside the gene matches. CDR3 protein: CASIRDRSTDTQYF. The CDR3 DNA reads TGTGCCAGCATTCGGGACAGAAGCACAGATACGCAGTATTTT.

The chain couples TRBV11-2 to TRBJ2-3, with 8 nucleotides matching TRBD1. The length of the CDR3 is 18 residues. The germline CDR1 and CDR2 sequences are SGHAT and FQNNGV. Trimming cost V 2 bases and J 1 base; bases outside gene matches: 11. The CDR3 here is CASSLQKTGVLRTDTQYF. CDR3 DNA: TGTGCCAGCAGCTTACAAAAGACAGGGGTCCTTCGCACAGATACGCAGTATTTT.

The CDR3 loop is CASSLYRAFGQNIQYF. As DNA, the CDR3 is TGTGCCAGCAGCCTCTACAGGGCTTTTGGCCAAAACATTCAGTACTTC. The chain couples TRBV7-2 to TRBJ2-4; possible D gene TRBD1, 6 bases. In germline, CDR1 is SGHTA, CDR2 FQGNSA. The CDR3 covers 16 residues. V was clipped by 5 bases and J by 5 bases, with 19 bases between them.

The chain has TRBV15 and TRBJ2-4; TRBD1 aligns across 9 bases. After removal of 3 bases from V and 15 bases from J, the junction contained 12 bases not matched to a gene. This CDR3 is built from 14 residues. Germline V gene data show CDR1 as LNHNV and CDR2 as YYDKDF (reference sequence). CDR3 in amino acids: CATSSRRTGDPRYF. Written as DNA, the CDR3 is TGTGCCACCAGCAGTCGTCGGACAGGGGATCCACGGTACTTC.

This chain joins TRBV5-1 and TRBJ2-3; 8 nucleotides line up with TRBD2. Per germline, CDR1 SGHRS and CDR2 YFSETQ. Trimming at V came to 7 bases and at J to 1 base, leaving 11 bases not matched to a gene. The CDR3 has 16 amino acids. The CDR3 region is CASGEVGAGGTDTQYF. CDR3 nucleotide sequence: TGCGCCAGCGGGGAGGTCGGAGCGGGAGGCACAGATACGCAGTATTTT.

The chain is built from TRBV7-2 and TRBJ2-7; 10 positions agree with TRBD1. The CDR3 extends over 15 amino acids. Germline trimming cut 5 bases from V and 4 bases from J; bases unmatched to any gene: 8. The germline gives CDR1 SGHTA, CDR2 FQGNSA. The CDR3 DNA sequence: TGTGCCAGCAGCCCTAAAAGACAGGGGGCTTACGAGCAGTACTTC. Residues: CASSPKRQGAYEQYF. The full variable domain, rest sourced from reference TRBV7-2 and TRBJ2-7, is GAGVSQSPSNKVTEKGKDVELRCDPISGHTALYWYRQSLGQGLEFLIYFQGNSAPDKSGLPSDRFSAERTGGSVSTLTIQRTQQEDSAVYLCASSPKRQGAYEQYFGPGTRLTVT.

This clone has ten or more counts. CDR3 sequence (DNA): TGCGCCAGCAGCTTGGGGACTAGCCGCCACGAGCAGTACTTC. Protein product: CASSLGTSRHEQYF. The chain joins TRBV5-1 to TRBJ2-7; TRBD2 aligns across 8 bases. Germline V gene lookup returns CDR1 SGHRS and CDR2 YFSETQ. This CDR3 has 14 residues. Germline trimming cut 0 bases from V and 5 bases from J; bases unmatched to any gene: 4.

V and J are TRBV7-8 and TRBJ2-2; maybe TRBD2 (6 bases). CDR1 and CDR2 from the germline V gene are SGHVS and FQNEAQ. V lost 2 bases to trimming and J lost 6 bases, with 7 bases between them. CDR3 length: 13 amino acids. CDR3 DNA: TGTGCCAGCAGCTTATCGGGAGCCGGGGAGCTGTTTTTT. The encoded protein is CASSLSGAGELFF.

This chain connects TRBV5-6 to TRBJ2-7; no clear D. The V and J ends lost 5 bases and 5 bases respectively, with 11 bases between them. The CDR3 runs 12 residues. Per the germline V gene, CDR1 is SGHDT and CDR2 is YYEEEE. The CDR3 nucleotides read TGTGCCAGCAGGACATGGAAGCACGAGCAGTACTTC. It specifies CASRTWKHEQYF.

The rearrangement links TRBV5-1 to TRBJ1-2; TRBD1 might be the D (5 bases). CDR3 length equals 15 residues. Germline lookup yields CDR1 SGHRS and CDR2 YFSETQ. Trimming pared 0 bases from V and 3 bases from J, leaving 12 bases between. The CDR3 region has the DNA TGCGCCAGCAGCTTGGAGGCCGCGGGGGACTATGGCTACACCTTC. It translates to CASSLEAAGDYGYTF.

The chain recombines TRBV14 with TRBJ2-2; 9 bases fit TRBD2. CDR3 length: 19 residues. Germline values: CDR1 SGHDN, CDR2 FVKESK. V was pared by 1 base and J by 1 base, with 10 bases of the junction left unmatched. The CDR3 here is CASSQVAGGPHWNTGELFF. The CDR3, as DNA: TGTGCCAGCAGCCAAGTCGCGGGAGGGCCTCATTGGAACACCGGGGAGCTGTTTTTT.

The V call is TRBV7-9, the J call TRBJ1-4; TRBD1 agrees at 11 bases. There are 18 residues in the CDR3. CDR1 is SEHNR and CDR2 is FQNEAQ in the germline V gene (reference sequence). Trimming took 6 bases from V and 0 from J; bases not matched to a gene: 9. CDR3 residues: CASSRKGQGASTNEKLFF. The CDR3 nucleotides read TGTGCCAGCAGTCGTAAAGGACAGGGGGCTTCAACTAATGAAAAACTGTTTTTT. The variable domain in full, with the rest retrieved from reference TRBV7-9 and TRBJ1-4, is DTGVSQNPRHKITKRGQNVTFRCDPISEHNRLYWYRQTLGQGPEFLTYFQNEAQLEKSRLLSDRFSAERPKGSFSTLEIQRTEQGDSAMYLCASSRKGQGASTNEKLFFGSGTQLSVL.

Of note for this clone: A read error likely explains this, since a far larger clone differs by one base. V usage is TRBV30 and J usage is TRBJ1-3, with 7 bases that match TRBD1. Per germline, CDR1 GTSNPN and CDR2 SVGIG (reference sequence). This CDR3 has 14 amino acids. The DNA of the CDR3 is TGTGTCTGGAGAAAAACAGGGGCTGGAAACACCATATATTTT. Its translation: CVWRKTGAGNTIYF.

The chain joins TRBV18 to TRBJ1-2; D possibly corresponds to TRBD1 (5 bases). This CDR3 is 14 amino acids long. V lost 4 bases, J lost 2 bases, and 11 bases lay in between. Per the germline V gene, CDR1 is KGHSH and CDR2 is LQKENI. As DNA, the CDR3 is TGTGCCAGCTCACACGTGCGGGACAACTATGGCTACACCTTC. Its protein product is CASSHVRDNYGYTF.

The chain is built from TRBV7-9 and TRBJ1-2; 9 bases map to TRBD1. This CDR3 region has 16 residues. The germline V gene encodes CDR1 SEHNR and CDR2 FQNEAQ (reference sequence). V was pared by 3 bases and J by 8 bases, with 13 bases of the junction left unmatched. The CDR3 region has the DNA TGTGCCAGCAGCTTTAAACAGGGGGCGATACCCTGGGGCTACACCTTC. The encoded protein is CASSFKQGAIPWGYTF.

This chain joins TRBV18 and TRBJ1-2; 8 bases are shared with TRBD1. The CDR3 is made up of 12 amino acids. The germline CDR1 and CDR2 sequences are KGHSH and LQKENI. J gave up 7 bases and V 2 bases, and 0 bases lay outside the gene matches. The CDR3 spells CASSPDRGGYTF. The CDR3 DNA follows: TGTGCCAGCTCACCAGACAGGGGTGGCTACACCTTC.

This chain links TRBV11-3 with TRBJ1-3; TRBD1 might be the D (5 bases). The CDR3 contains 17 residues. V lost 1 base and J lost 2, with 15 bases in between. Germline-derived CDR1 and CDR2 are SGHNT and YENEEA. The CDR3 region has the DNA TGTGCCAGCAGCTTAGGGTTTCTGGGGCCAACTGGAAACACCATATATTTT. Amino acids: CASSLGFLGPTGNTIYF.

V gene TRBV5-4 combines with J gene TRBJ2-5, with 11 bases aligning to TRBD1. The CDR3 spans 16 residues. Trimming cost V 2 bases and J 3 bases; bases outside gene matches: 6. CDR1 and CDR2 from the germline V gene are SGHNT and YYREEE (reference sequence). CDR3 loop: CASSFRTGGRKETQYF. CDR3 bases: TGTGCCAGCAGCTTTAGGACAGGGGGCAGAAAAGAGACCCAGTACTTC.

This chain links TRBV2 with TRBJ1-5; D gene uncertain. The V end lost 7 bases, the J end lost 1 base, and 29 bases lay between the germline ends. This CDR3 has 20 residues. Per germline, CDR1 SNHLY and CDR2 FYNNEI. CDR3 nucleotide sequence: TGTGCCAGCAAAAAGAGGTCCCCATACGGGCAGGATGGCAGCAATCAGCCCCAGCATTTT. Protein sequence: CASKKRSPYGQDGSNQPQHF.

The chain joins TRBV13 to TRBJ2-3; tentative D call: TRBD2 (6 bases). Per germline, CDR1 PRHDT and CDR2 FYEKMQ (reference sequence). CDR3 length: 16 amino acids. Trimming removed 4 bases at V and 4 bases at J, with 18 bases between. The CDR3 DNA reads as TGTGCCAGCAGCTCTCGTCTTCTGCGGGGCGCAGATACGCAGTATTTT. This encodes CASSSRLLRGADTQYF.